A selection of T cell receptor beta chains follows, all from one sample in a study of T cell responses to AZD1222 COVID-19 vaccine. Clones were read by immunoSEQ multiplex PCR, and TCRdb kept only the in-frame ones, dropping some. This sample has about 120,000 clones, with around nine tenths found just once. The starting material was peripheral blood, obtained on day 0 of AZD1222 vaccination. Every receptor here comes from an adult in good health. The CDR3 runs from the conserved cysteine through the conserved F or W. The order of the fields is clone size, J gene, D gene, V gene, CDR3 protein, CDR3 DNA. The D gene is left open where the match is weak. The size entry is marked missing in some rows and otherwise reads once, few, many or a size class.

size: NA
J: TRBJ2-1
D: TRBD2
V: TRBV5-1
CDR3: CASSLRAGDSYNEQFF
DNA: TGCGCCAGCAGCTTGAGAGCGGGAGACTCCTACAATGAGCAGTTCTTC

size: once
J: TRBJ1-6
D: NA
V: TRBV7-9
CDR3: CASTEQGNSPFHF
DNA: TGTGCCAGCACCGAACAGGGAAATTCACCCTTCCACTTT

size: NA
J: TRBJ2-7
D: TRBD2
V: TRBV20-1
CDR3: CSASFWRELSSYEQYF
DNA: TGCAGTGCTAGTTTTTGGCGGGAGTTGTCTTCCTACGAGCAGTACTTC

size: NA
J: TRBJ2-3
D: TRBD2
V: TRBV10-3
CDR3: CAIREPRAGGNEKDTQYF
DNA: TGTGCCATCAGGGAACCTAGAGCGGGAGGGAATGAAAAAGATACGCAGTATTTT

size: once
J: TRBJ1-2
D: NA
V: TRBV6-6
CDR3: CASSPGFRADGYTF
DNA: TGTGCCAGCAGTCCAGGGTTCAGGGCGGATGGCTACACCTTC

size: NA
J: TRBJ1-2
D: NA
V: TRBV12-3/TRBV12-4
CDR3: CASSSRQNYGYTF
DNA: TGTGCCAGCAGTTCGCGTCAGAACTATGGCTACACCTTC

size: NA
J: TRBJ1-1
D: NA
V: TRBV28
CDR3: CASSLLGWTEAFF
DNA: TGTGCCAGCAGTTTATTGGGGTGGACTGAAGCTTTCTTT

size: few
J: TRBJ2-2
D: TRBD1
V: TRBV3-1/TRBV3-2
CDR3: CASSHMKQGLGTGELFF
DNA: TGTGCCAGCAGCCACATGAAACAGGGGTTAGGAACCGGGGAGCTGTTTTTT

size: NA
J: TRBJ2-7
D: TRBD1
V: TRBV7-2
CDR3: CASSRGTGVQGEQYF
DNA: TGTGCCAGCAGCCGCGGGACAGGGGTCCAAGGGGAGCAGTACTTC

size: NA
J: TRBJ2-3
D: TRBD1
V: TRBV28
CDR3: CASRGQGTDTQYF
DNA: TGTGCCAGCAGGGGACAGGGCACAGATACGCAGTATTTT

size: NA
J: TRBJ2-7
D: NA
V: TRBV6-6
CDR3: CASSYSDRYEQYF
DNA: TGTGCCAGCAGTTATTCGGACAGATACGAGCAGTACTTC

size: NA
J: TRBJ2-1
D: NA
V: TRBV29-1
CDR3: CSVEDVRGTYNEQFF
DNA: TGCAGCGTTGAAGATGTCCGGGGAACCTACAATGAGCAGTTCTTC

size: NA
J: TRBJ2-1
D: TRBD2
V: TRBV5-6
CDR3: CASSFSSGNEQFF
DNA: TGTGCCAGCAGCTTCTCTAGCGGTAATGAGCAGTTCTTC

size: NA
J: TRBJ2-7
D: NA
V: TRBV7-2
CDR3: CASSWGLPQSEQYF
DNA: TGTGCCAGCAGCTGGGGACTCCCCCAAAGCGAGCAGTACTTC

size: NA
J: TRBJ2-3
D: TRBD1
V: TRBV19
CDR3: CASSSRRTGASATQYF
DNA: TGTGCCAGTAGTTCGCGGCGGACAGGGGCCTCGGCGACGCAGTATTTT

size: NA
J: TRBJ2-3
D: TRBD2
V: TRBV19
CDR3: CASRSSGGLSTDTQYF
DNA: TGTGCCAGTAGATCAAGCGGGGGCTTGAGCACAGATACGCAGTATTTT

size: NA
J: TRBJ1-2
D: NA
V: TRBV20-1
CDR3: CSARGSYGYTF
DNA: TGCAGTGCTAGAGGATCCTATGGCTACACCTTC

size: NA
J: TRBJ2-1
D: TRBD1
V: TRBV29-1
CDR3: CSARTGSNEQFF
DNA: TGCAGCGCTCGGACAGGGAGTAATGAGCAGTTCTTC

size: NA
J: TRBJ2-5
D: TRBD1
V: TRBV9
CDR3: CASSGLKGATETQYF
DNA: TGTGCCAGCAGCGGCCTAAAGGGGGCGACGGAGACCCAGTACTTC

size: NA
J: TRBJ1-3
D: NA
V: TRBV2
CDR3: CASSLEEFGGNTIYF
DNA: TGTGCCAGCAGCTTAGAGGAGTTCGGGGGAAACACCATATATTTT

size: NA
J: TRBJ1-5
D: NA
V: TRBV6-2/TRBV6-3
CDR3: CASSETENQPQHF
DNA: TGTGCCAGCAGCGAGACAGAAAATCAGCCCCAGCATTTT

size: NA
J: TRBJ2-7
D: NA
V: TRBV6-1
CDR3: CASSDVWHSGYEQYF
DNA: TGTGCCAGCAGTGATGTTTGGCACAGTGGGTACGAGCAGTACTTC

size: NA
J: TRBJ2-7
D: TRBD2
V: TRBV7-8
CDR3: CASSPSGNLYEQYF
DNA: TGTGCCAGCAGTCCGAGCGGGAACCTATACGAGCAGTACTTC

size: NA
J: TRBJ2-2
D: TRBD2
V: TRBV19
CDR3: CASSGGRTRTGELFF
DNA: TGTGCCAGTAGTGGCGGACGGACTAGAACCGGGGAGCTGTTTTTT

size: NA
J: TRBJ2-1
D: NA
V: TRBV5-1
CDR3: CAIAGLNNEQFF
DNA: TGCGCCATCGCGGGACTCAACAATGAGCAGTTCTTC

size: once
J: TRBJ2-3
D: NA
V: TRBV19
CDR3: CASSTPALTDTQYF
DNA: TGTGCCAGTAGTACCCCCGCCCTCACAGATACGCAGTATTTT

size: NA
J: TRBJ1-1
D: NA
V: TRBV10-3
CDR3: CAISESRTVMNTEAFF
DNA: TGTGCCATCAGTGAGTCAAGGACAGTCATGAACACTGAAGCTTTCTTT

size: once
J: TRBJ1-5
D: NA
V: TRBV27
CDR3: CASSPTRPFSNQPQHF
DNA: TGTGCCAGCAGTCCCACCAGGCCTTTTAGCAATCAGCCCCAGCATTTT

size: once
J: TRBJ2-7
D: NA
V: TRBV20-1
CDR3: CSAPDLYEQYF
DNA: TGCAGTGCCCCTGACCTGTACGAGCAGTACTTC

size: NA
J: TRBJ2-7
D: NA
V: TRBV27
CDR3: CASSTVGGTNRYEQYF
DNA: TGTGCCAGCAGTACCGTAGGCGGGACAAACCGTTACGAGCAGTACTTC

size: NA
J: TRBJ2-2
D: TRBD1
V: TRBV29-1
CDR3: CSATGQGGGELFF
DNA: TGCAGCGCGACCGGACAGGGCGGCGGGGAGCTGTTTTTT

size: NA
J: TRBJ1-1
D: NA
V: TRBV9
CDR3: CASSVGPQRRTEAFF
DNA: TGTGCCAGCAGCGTAGGACCCCAACGTCGAACTGAAGCTTTCTTT

size: few
J: TRBJ2-2
D: TRBD2
V: TRBV7-2
CDR3: CASSQRGQGLSGELFF
DNA: TGTGCCAGCAGCCAGCGGGGGCAGGGCCTCTCCGGGGAGCTGTTTTTT

size: NA
J: TRBJ2-2
D: TRBD2
V: TRBV9
CDR3: CASSGTSGIAAGELFF
DNA: TGTGCCAGCAGCGGGACTAGCGGGATAGCGGCCGGGGAGCTGTTTTTT

size: NA
J: TRBJ1-2
D: TRBD1
V: TRBV30
CDR3: CAWHDREAGYTF
DNA: TGTGCCTGGCATGACAGGGAGGCTGGCTACACCTTC

size: NA
J: TRBJ1-5
D: NA
V: TRBV7-2
CDR3: CASSPDPRGGQPQHF
DNA: TGTGCCAGCAGCCCCGACCCACGGGGAGGTCAGCCCCAGCATTTT

size: NA
J: TRBJ1-1
D: NA
V: TRBV19
CDR3: CASIRQATPNTEAFF
DNA: TGTGCCAGTATTCGGCAGGCGACACCGAACACTGAAGCTTTCTTT

size: NA
J: TRBJ2-1
D: NA
V: TRBV19
CDR3: CASSRYNEQFF
DNA: TGTGCCAGTAGTAGGTACAATGAGCAGTTCTTC

size: NA
J: TRBJ2-2
D: NA
V: TRBV7-2
CDR3: CASSLGVGELFF
DNA: TGTGCCAGCAGCTTAGGGGTCGGGGAGCTGTTTTTT

size: NA
J: TRBJ2-1
D: NA
V: TRBV18
CDR3: CASSPRDKVYNEQFF
DNA: TGTGCCAGCTCACCAAGGGACAAAGTCTACAATGAGCAGTTCTTC

size: NA
J: TRBJ2-1
D: TRBD2
V: TRBV7-9
CDR3: CASSLGTGLPSPNEQFF
DNA: TGTGCCAGCAGCTTAGGGACGGGACTACCTTCCCCCAATGAGCAGTTCTTC

size: few
J: TRBJ2-3
D: NA
V: TRBV4-1
CDR3: CASSKSTDTQYF
DNA: TGCGCCAGCAGCAAAAGCACAGATACGCAGTATTTT

size: NA
J: TRBJ1-2
D: NA
V: TRBV6-5
CDR3: CASSYSQRQPGGYTF
DNA: TGTGCCAGCAGTTACTCCCAGAGGCAGCCAGGGGGCTACACCTTC

size: NA
J: TRBJ1-1
D: NA
V: TRBV2
CDR3: CASSEVPGVGIEAFF
DNA: TGTGCCAGCAGTGAAGTGCCAGGGGTTGGTATTGAAGCTTTCTTT

size: NA
J: TRBJ2-7
D: TRBD2
V: TRBV15
CDR3: CATSRESSGNYEQYF
DNA: TGTGCCACCAGCAGAGAATCTAGCGGGAACTACGAGCAGTACTTC

size: NA
J: TRBJ1-3
D: NA
V: TRBV18
CDR3: CASSSNRQDKTSISGNTIYF
DNA: TGTGCCAGCTCATCAAACCGACAGGATAAAACATCAATCTCTGGAAACACCATATATTTT

size: NA
J: TRBJ2-2
D: NA
V: TRBV4-2
CDR3: CASSQAGELFF
DNA: TGTGCCAGCAGCCAAGCCGGGGAGCTGTTTTTT

size: NA
J: TRBJ1-5
D: NA
V: TRBV25-1
CDR3: CASSAAGPSNQPQHF
DNA: TGTGCCAGCAGTGCCGCCGGGCCTAGCAATCAGCCCCAGCATTTT

size: NA
J: TRBJ2-6
D: NA
V: TRBV5-6
CDR3: CASSLGTSTFSGANVLTF
DNA: TGTGCCAGCAGCTTGGGTACTTCCACTTTCTCTGGGGCCAACGTCCTGACTTTC

size: NA
J: TRBJ2-1
D: TRBD2
V: TRBV7-3
CDR3: CASSPGLAGIEQFF
DNA: TGTGCCAGCAGCCCGGGACTAGCGGGAATTGAGCAGTTCTTC

size: many
J: TRBJ2-7
D: NA
V: TRBV4-2
CDR3: CASSQDRSYEQYF
DNA: TGTGCCAGCAGCCAAGATCGTTCTTACGAGCAGTACTTC

size: NA
J: TRBJ1-1
D: NA
V: TRBV10-3
CDR3: CAITMTVPAAEAFF
DNA: TGTGCCATCACTATGACAGTCCCGGCCGCTGAAGCTTTCTTT

size: NA
J: TRBJ2-2
D: NA
V: TRBV19
CDR3: CASTPKGAAGELFF
DNA: TGTGCCAGTACCCCAAAAGGGGCCGCCGGGGAGCTGTTTTTT

size: NA
J: TRBJ1-3
D: TRBD1
V: TRBV12-3/TRBV12-4
CDR3: CASSRQGITIYF
DNA: TGTGCCAGCAGCAGACAGGGAATCACCATATATTTT

size: once
J: TRBJ2-7
D: NA
V: TRBV19
CDR3: CASSIAGTHEQYF
DNA: TGTGCCAGTAGTATTGCGGGTACCCACGAGCAGTACTTC